Sequencing of this T cell receptor beta chain was carried out in a study of molecular identifiers for immune sequencing clone quantification. Sample share makes this clonotype medium-sized. Its antigen is unknown. With RNA at 10%, 30% or 50%, naive CD8 libraries came from roughly 18,000 to 920,000 sorted cells. Sorting recovered naive CD8 T cells on a CD8+CD4-CCR7+CD45RA+ profile. Study-wide findings and caveats: Spiked TCR RNA from one Jurkat cell reportedly showed up when mixed among more than 900,000 naive cells.

Both previously described methods and listed TCR primers were employed to make bulk TCR libraries. TCRdb re-analysed the PCR reads in MiXCR, keeping a single row per CDR3 protein. The data show roughly 100,000 distinct CDR3 sequences, about 32% seen once. Sequencing used naive CD8+ T cells from blood, with Jurkat cell RNA spiked in. The subset is: FACS-sorted CD8+CD4-CCR7+CD45RA+ naive T cells. This clonotype was obtained from a human donor in good health. Some libraries in this study had Jurkat cell RNA spiked in.

CDR3: CASSPVVSGELFF. The CDR3 DNA reads TGTGCCAGCAGTCCCGTGGTATCCGGGGAGCTGTTTTTT. The chain employs TRBV12-3 or TRBV12-4 and TRBJ2-2; no clear D gene. Trimming removed 5 bases from V and 6 bases from J, with 10 bases in between. This CDR3 region has 13 residues.